These 8 T cell receptor beta chains came from one sample sequenced in a study of brain metastases from non-small cell lung cancer. The assay was immunoSEQ multiplex PCR, and TCRdb's table has in-frame clones only and misses some. The sample includes some 4,200 clones, roughly 90% of them seen just once. The specimen sequenced was primary lung tumor tissue. Receptors originate from a donor at least 40 years old with non-small cell lung cancer.

V usage is TRBV9 and J usage is TRBJ1-3; possibly TRBD1 for D (5 bases). The CDR3 extends over 15 amino acids. Germline assignment: CDR1 SGDLS and CDR2 YYNGEE. V lost 1 base, J lost 0 bases, and 8 bases lay in between. The CDR3 nucleotides are TGTGCCAGCAGCGTAACCAGGGACTCTGGAAACACCATATATTTT. This codes for CASSVTRDSGNTIYF.

Notes on this clone: This CDR3 is also generated by other DNA sequences in the sample. The chain joins TRBV6-5 to TRBJ1-1; TRBD1 is a possible D gene (5 bases). V was trimmed by 5 bases and J by 2 bases, leaving 6 bases between them. This CDR3 region has 12 residues. Germline CDR1 is MNHEY and CDR2 is SVGAGI. CDR3 in amino acids: CASSRGNTEAFF. The CDR3 DNA follows: TGTGCCAGCAGTAGGGGAAACACTGAAGCTTTCTTT.

The rearrangement uses TRBV12-3 or TRBV12-4 and TRBJ2-7; D is perhaps TRBD1 or TRBD2 (7 bases each). This CDR3 is 13 amino acids long. The ends were cut back, 8 bases at V and 7 bases at J, with 18 bases in the middle. The CDR3 region has the DNA TGTGCCAGCGTAGGGGGCGGGAGCAGGGAGCAGTACTTC. This translates into CASVGGGSREQYF.

J is TRBJ2-5 and V is TRBV12-3 or TRBV12-4, with D unclear. Trimming cost V 3 bases and J 2 bases, with 7 bases left between them. The CDR3 contains 13 residues. The CDR3 DNA is TGTGCCAGCAGTTTTTGGTTGCAAGAGACCCAGTACTTC. Translated, it gives CASSFWLQETQYF.

The V call is TRBV9, the J call TRBJ2-3; TRBD2 aligns across 10 bases. CDR3 size: 16 residues. Germline assignment: CDR1 SGDLS and CDR2 YYNGEE. Losses at the gene ends were 4 bases for V and 1 base for J; bases not matched to a gene: 6. CDR3 protein: CASSTGLARRTDTQYF. The CDR3 coding sequence is TGTGCCAGCAGCACGGGACTAGCGAGACGCACAGATACGCAGTATTTT. The entire variable domain, with the rest obtained from reference TRBV9 and TRBJ2-3, is as follows: DSGVTQTPKHLITATGQRVTLRCSPRSGDLSVYWYQQSLDQGLQFLIQYYNGEERAKGNILERFSAQQFPDLHSELNLSSLELGDSALYFCASSTGLARRTDTQYFGPGTRLTVL.

A note on this clone: In the same sample, other DNA sequences code for this CDR3. V and J are TRBV10-3 and TRBJ1-4, with a possible D match to TRBD1 (5 bases). The germline V gene encodes CDR1 ENHRY and CDR2 SYGVKD. The germline V and J ends were trimmed by 6 bases and 7 bases, with 12 bases remaining between them. The length of the CDR3 is 13 residues. CDR3: CAIRQGSLEKLFF. CDR3 coding DNA: TGTGCCATCAGGCAGGGCTCTCTTGAAAAACTGTTTTTT.

Comments on this clone: An end of the junction differs from the germline gene, which may be a read error. The chain links TRBV4-1 to TRBJ2-1; 8 bases are shared with TRBD2. This CDR3 is 14 amino acids long. Germline-derived CDR1 and CDR2 are MGHRA and YSYEKL. CDR3 loop: CASNQHSAGLVQFF. CDR3 in DNA: TGCGCCAGCAACCAACACTCGGCGGGACTAGTGCAATTCTTC.

This rearrangement joins TRBV5-1 to TRBJ1-1, with D possibly TRBD1 on 5 matching bases. In germline, CDR1 is SGHRS, CDR2 YFSETQ. This CDR3 contains 13 residues. Trimming took off 5 bases at V and 4 bases at J, with 12 bases between the two ends. For the CDR3, the DNA is TGCGCCAGCAGGGGCAGGCAGGGCACTGAAGCTTTCTTT. It yields the protein CASRGRQGTEAFF.